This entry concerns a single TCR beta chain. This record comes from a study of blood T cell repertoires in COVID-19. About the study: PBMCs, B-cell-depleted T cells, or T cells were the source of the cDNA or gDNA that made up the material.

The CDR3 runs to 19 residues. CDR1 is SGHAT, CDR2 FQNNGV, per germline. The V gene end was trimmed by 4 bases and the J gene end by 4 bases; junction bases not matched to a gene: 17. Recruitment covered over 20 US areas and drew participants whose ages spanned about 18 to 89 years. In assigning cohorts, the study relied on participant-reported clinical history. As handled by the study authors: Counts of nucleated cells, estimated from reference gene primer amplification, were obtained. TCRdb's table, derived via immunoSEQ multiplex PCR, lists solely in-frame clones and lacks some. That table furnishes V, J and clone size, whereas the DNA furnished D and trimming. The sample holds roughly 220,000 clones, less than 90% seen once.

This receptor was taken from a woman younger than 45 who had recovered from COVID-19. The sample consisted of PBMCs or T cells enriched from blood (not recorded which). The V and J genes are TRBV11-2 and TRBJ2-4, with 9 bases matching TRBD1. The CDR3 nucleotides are TGTGCCAGCAGCTCCTACTTAGAAAGACCGGGACAGGGTAAAAACATTCAGTACTTC. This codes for CASSSYLERPGQGKNIQYF.